The 14 T cell receptor beta chains below were found in one sample sequenced in a study of cytomegalovirus exposure and HLA in healthy donors. Profiled with immunoSEQ multiplex PCR; TCRdb holds only in-frame clones, not every one. Of 98,000 or so clones detected, approximately 85% appear once; the ten largest clones hold around 3%. Source material: PBMCs. These receptors all stem from a woman between 18 and 30 years old in good health and CMV-seronegative.

CDR3 protein: CASGLVLQFAEQSTGPWADSPLHF. The CDR3 DNA reads as TGTGCTAGTGGTTTGGTACTTCAGTTCGCCGAACAGTCTACAGGGCCCTGGGCCGATTCACCCCTCCACTTT. The gene calls are TRBV12-5 and TRBJ1-6; TRBD1 is a possible D gene (6 bases). The V end lost 0 bases, the J end lost 8 bases, and 38 bases lay between the germline ends. CDR1 LGHNT and CDR2 FRNRAP come from the germline V gene. This CDR3 spans 24 amino acids.

The V and J genes are TRBV5-1 and TRBJ1-4, with 7 bases lining up with TRBD1. Germline CDR1 SGHRS, CDR2 YFSETQ. CDR3 size: 14 residues. With V trimmed by 4 bases and J by 5 bases, 5 bases remained unmatched. CDR3 in amino acids: CASSGGTVNEKLFF. The CDR3 DNA is TGCGCCAGCAGCGGCGGGACAGTCAATGAAAAACTGTTTTTT.

The gene calls are TRBV7-2 and TRBJ1-2; D might be TRBD1 (6 bases). CDR3 length: 14 amino acids. Looked up from germline, CDR1 is SGHTA and CDR2 is FQGNSA. Trimming removed 5 bases at V and 7 bases at J, with 17 bases between. The CDR3 DNA is TGTGCCAGCAGCCAAATGCAGGGGAGTCGTGGCTACACCTTC. Its translation: CASSQMQGSRGYTF.

The V and J genes are TRBV6-1 and TRBJ2-5; unclear D gene. The V end lost 1 base, the J end lost 4 bases, and 13 bases lay between the germline ends. CDR3 size: 15 residues. Germline V gives CDR1 MNHNS, CDR2 SASEGT. CDR3 sequence reads: CASSEDSYNLETQYF. CDR3 nucleotide sequence: TGTGCCAGCAGTGAAGACAGCTACAATTTAGAGACCCAGTACTTC.

This chain joins TRBV18 and TRBJ2-7, with a tentative D call TRBD2 (5 bases). Trimming shortened V by 4 bases and J by 2 bases, and 15 bases separated the two germline ends. The CDR3 is 15 amino acids. CDR1 and CDR2 (germline): KGHSH, LQKENI. The CDR3 reads CASSLRQDYTYEQYF. The DNA for the CDR3 is TGTGCCAGCTCACTCCGACAAGACTATACCTACGAGCAGTACTTC.

This chain joins TRBV6-5 and TRBJ1-1; D is ambiguous. The CDR3 length is 14 residues. Germline lookup yields CDR1 MNHEY and CDR2 SVGAGI. V dropped 6 bases and J dropped 5 bases, with 16 bases sitting between them. The CDR3 nucleotides are TGTGCCAGCAGCCTATCGAGGTACGGGACTGAAGCTTTCTTT. Translating gives CASSLSRYGTEAFF.

J is TRBJ2-1 and V is TRBV25-1, with TRBD1 identical over 7 bases. The CDR3 is made up of 17 amino acids. Germline V gene sequence: CDR1 MGHDK, CDR2 SYGVNS. V dropped 4 bases and J dropped 4; count of bases not matched to a gene: 13. The CDR3 reads CASSATLETGPYNEQFF. The DNA of the CDR3 is TGTGCCAGCAGTGCCACGCTGGAGACAGGGCCTTACAATGAGCAGTTCTTC.

This chain connects TRBV7-2 to TRBJ1-2, with D possibly being TRBD1 (6 bases). Trimming pared 6 bases from V and 1 base from J, leaving 12 bases between. CDR3 length: 14 residues. Germline CDR1 and CDR2: SGHTA and FQGNSA. CDR3: CASRRTGFNYGYTF. In DNA form, the CDR3 reads TGTGCCAGCAGGCGAACAGGGTTTAACTATGGCTACACCTTC.

This clone has more than one count but fewer than ten. The chain joins TRBV15 to TRBJ1-4; maybe TRBD1 (5 bases). V was pared by 3 bases and J by 6 bases, with 11 bases between. The CDR3 consists of 14 residues. The germline V gene encodes CDR1 LNHNV and CDR2 YYDKDF (reference sequence). This chain's CDR3 is CATSSRALDEKLFF. Here the CDR3 DNA reads TGTGCCACCAGCAGCAGGGCCCTGGATGAAAAACTGTTTTTT.

The gene calls are TRBV6-1 and TRBJ2-7; tentatively, D is TRBD1 (5 bases). The CDR3 is 15 residues long. Trimming pared 7 bases from V and 0 bases from J, leaving 16 bases between. Germline assignment: CDR1 MNHNS and CDR2 SASEGT. CDR3 residues: CASTQGIVPSYEQYF. CDR3 in DNA: TGTGCCAGCACCCAGGGTATAGTCCCCTCCTACGAGCAGTACTTC.

The J gene is TRBJ2-7, the V gene TRBV27; 8 bases agree with TRBD1. With V trimmed by 3 bases and J by 0 bases, 4 bases remained unmatched. The germline gives CDR1 MNHEY, CDR2 SMNVEV (reference sequence). This CDR3 comprises 15 residues. DNA of the CDR3: TGTGCCAGCAGTTTGACAGGGGATATCTCCTACGAGCAGTACTTC. Translating it yields CASSLTGDISYEQYF.

The chain has TRBV29-1 and TRBJ1-1; D might be TRBD1 (5 bases). In germline, CDR1 is SQVTM, CDR2 ANQGSEA. CDR3 size: 13 residues. Trimming pared 0 bases from V and 4 bases from J, leaving 9 bases between. The CDR3 loop is CSVEDGGGTEAFF. The CDR3 DNA reads TGCAGCGTTGAAGATGGGGGAGGCACTGAAGCTTTCTTT.

This chain links TRBV30 with TRBJ1-4; no clear D gene. Germline V gives CDR1 GTSNPN, CDR2 SVGIG (reference sequence). Trimming removed 2 bases at V and 0 bases at J, with 13 bases between. The CDR3 extends over 16 amino acids. The CDR3 loop reads CAWSKGSGATNEKLFF. The CDR3 coding sequence is TGTGCCTGGAGTAAAGGGTCCGGGGCAACTAATGAAAAACTGTTTTTT.

The V and J genes are TRBV10-3 and TRBJ2-5; 10 positions match TRBD2. The CDR3 is made up of 16 amino acids. With V trimmed by 0 bases and J by 4 bases, 5 bases remained unmatched. CDR1 ENHRY and CDR2 SYGVKD come from the germline V gene. The CDR3 region is CAISESRAGGSETQYF. CDR3 coding DNA: TGTGCCATCAGTGAGTCTAGAGCGGGGGGGTCAGAGACCCAGTACTTC.